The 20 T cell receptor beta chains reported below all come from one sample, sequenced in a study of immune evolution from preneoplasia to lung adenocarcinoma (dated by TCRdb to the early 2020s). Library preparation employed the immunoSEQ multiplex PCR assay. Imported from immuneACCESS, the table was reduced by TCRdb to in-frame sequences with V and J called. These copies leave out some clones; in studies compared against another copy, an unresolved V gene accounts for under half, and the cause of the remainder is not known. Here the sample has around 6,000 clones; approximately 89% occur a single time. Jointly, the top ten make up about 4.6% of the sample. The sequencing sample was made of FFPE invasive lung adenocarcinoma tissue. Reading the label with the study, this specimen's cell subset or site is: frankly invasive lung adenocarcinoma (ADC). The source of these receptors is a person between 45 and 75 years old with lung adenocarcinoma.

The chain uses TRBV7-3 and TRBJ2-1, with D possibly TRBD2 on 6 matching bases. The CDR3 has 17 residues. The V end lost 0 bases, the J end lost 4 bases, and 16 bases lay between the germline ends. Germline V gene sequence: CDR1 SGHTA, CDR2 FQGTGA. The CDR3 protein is CASSLTLSSGRYNEQFF. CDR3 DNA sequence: TGTGCCAGCAGCTTAACGTTATCCAGCGGGCGTTACAATGAGCAGTTCTTC.

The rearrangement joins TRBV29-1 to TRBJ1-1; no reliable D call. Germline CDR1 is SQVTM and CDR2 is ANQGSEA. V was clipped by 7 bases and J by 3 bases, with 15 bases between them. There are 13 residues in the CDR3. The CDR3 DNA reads TGCAGCGCTTACAACGACTACTACACTGAAGCTTTCTTT. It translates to CSAYNDYYTEAFF.

CDR3 in DNA: TGTGCCAGCAGCTTAGGGACTAGCGGGAGTCCGACGCAGTATTTT. This gives the protein CASSLGTSGSPTQYF. The chain carries TRBV7-2 and TRBJ2-3; 13 bases are shared with TRBD2. From germline, CDR1 is SGHTA and CDR2 FQGNSA. CDR3 length: 15 residues. V dropped 1 base and J dropped 9; count of bases not matched to a gene: 4.

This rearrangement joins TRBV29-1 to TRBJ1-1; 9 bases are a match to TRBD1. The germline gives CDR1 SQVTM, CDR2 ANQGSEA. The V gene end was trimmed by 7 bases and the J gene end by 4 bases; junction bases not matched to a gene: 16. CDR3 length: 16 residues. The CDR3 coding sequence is TGCAGCGCACCCGGGACAGGGCGTAGTGGTCGCACTGAAGCTTTCTTT. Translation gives CSAPGTGRSGRTEAFF.

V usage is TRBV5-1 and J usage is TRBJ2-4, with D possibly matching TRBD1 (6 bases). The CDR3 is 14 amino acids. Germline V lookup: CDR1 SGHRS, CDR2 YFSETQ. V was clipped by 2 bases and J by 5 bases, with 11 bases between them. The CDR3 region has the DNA TGCGCCAGCAGCTTACAGGGACGCGAAAACATTCAGTACTTC. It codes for CASSLQGRENIQYF.

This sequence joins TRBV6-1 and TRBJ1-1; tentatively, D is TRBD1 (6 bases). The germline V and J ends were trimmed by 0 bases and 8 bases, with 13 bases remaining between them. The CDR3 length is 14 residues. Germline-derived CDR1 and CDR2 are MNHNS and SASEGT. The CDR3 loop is CASSEAPGGTEAFF. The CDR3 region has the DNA TGTGCCAGCAGTGAAGCGCCGGGGGGCACCGAAGCTTTCTTT.

CDR3 sequence reads: CASSDLQGALERDTQYF. The CDR3 coding sequence is TGTGCCAGCAGCGACCTTCAGGGGGCATTGGAAAGAGATACGCAGTATTTT. The V gene is TRBV9, the J gene TRBJ2-3; 8 nucleotides align to TRBD1. Germline V gene data show CDR1 as SGDLS and CDR2 as YYNGEE. The length of the CDR3 is 17 residues. Germline trimming cut 3 bases from V and 5 bases from J; bases unmatched to any gene: 14.

The DNA for the CDR3 is TGCGCCAGCAGAAGGGACTCTGGGGCCAACGTCCTGACTTTC. Its translation: CASRRDSGANVLTF. This chain connects TRBV5-1 to TRBJ2-6; D not certain. CDR1 and CDR2 (germline): SGHRS, YFSETQ. This CDR3 region has 14 residues. V dropped 5 bases and J dropped 0 bases, with 6 bases sitting between them.

CDR3 loop: CATSGTGLRPNTEAFF. CDR3 bases: TGTGCCACCAGCGGAACAGGTCTCAGACCGAACACTGAAGCTTTCTTT. The genes are TRBV15 and TRBJ1-1, with a weak D call TRBD1 (5 bases). CDR3 length: 16 amino acids. CDR1 is LNHNV, CDR2 YYDKDF, per germline (reference sequence). The V end lost 5 bases, the J end lost 1 base, and 17 bases lay between the germline ends.

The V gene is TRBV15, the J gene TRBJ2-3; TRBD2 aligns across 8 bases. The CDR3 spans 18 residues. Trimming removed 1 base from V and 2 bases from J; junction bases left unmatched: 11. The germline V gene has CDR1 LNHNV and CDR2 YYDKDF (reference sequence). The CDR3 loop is CATSRGVLGSGNTDTQYF. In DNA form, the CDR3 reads TGTGCCACCAGCAGAGGGGTCCTGGGTAGCGGGAACACAGATACGCAGTATTTT.

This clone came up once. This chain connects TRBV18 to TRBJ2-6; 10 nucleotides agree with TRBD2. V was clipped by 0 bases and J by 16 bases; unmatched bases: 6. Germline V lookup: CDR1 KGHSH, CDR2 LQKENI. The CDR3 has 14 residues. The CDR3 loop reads CASSPPLAGTSLTF. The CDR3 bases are TGTGCCAGCTCACCACCACTAGCGGGAACTTCACTGACTTTC.

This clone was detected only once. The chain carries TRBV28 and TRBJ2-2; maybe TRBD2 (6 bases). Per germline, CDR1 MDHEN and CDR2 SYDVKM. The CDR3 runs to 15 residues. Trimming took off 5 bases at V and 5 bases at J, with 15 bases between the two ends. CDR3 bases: TGTGCCAGCAGTGGGGACGCGGGGAGGACCGGGGAGCTGTTTTTT. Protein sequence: CASSGDAGRTGELFF.

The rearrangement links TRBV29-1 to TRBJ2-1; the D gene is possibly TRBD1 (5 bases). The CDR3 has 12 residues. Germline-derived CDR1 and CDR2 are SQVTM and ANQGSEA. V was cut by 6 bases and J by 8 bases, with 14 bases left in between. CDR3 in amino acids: CSVLMGPHEQFF. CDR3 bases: TGCAGCGTGCTCATGGGGCCGCATGAGCAGTTCTTC.

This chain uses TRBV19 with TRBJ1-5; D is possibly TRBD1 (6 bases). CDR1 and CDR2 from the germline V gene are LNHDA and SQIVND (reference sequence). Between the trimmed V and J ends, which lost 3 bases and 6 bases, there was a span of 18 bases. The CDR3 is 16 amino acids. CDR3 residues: CASSIPIGGRGQPQHF. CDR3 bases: TGTGCCAGTAGTATCCCCATCGGGGGGCGAGGTCAGCCCCAGCATTTT.

The CDR3 reads CASSSGTGGRNTEAFF. The CDR3 DNA reads as TGTGCCAGCAGCTCAGGGACAGGGGGGAGGAACACTGAAGCTTTCTTT. The gene calls are TRBV5-4 and TRBJ1-1, with TRBD1 identical over 11 bases. The CDR3 totals 16 residues. The trim removed 3 bases at V and 1 base at J, leaving 5 bases unmatched. The germline V gene encodes CDR1 SGHNT and CDR2 YYREEE (reference sequence).

Written as DNA, the CDR3 is TGTGCCTGGAGTATGGGGGCCGTCCAAGAGACCCAGTACTTC. Protein: CAWSMGAVQETQYF. This rearrangement joins TRBV30 to TRBJ2-5; weak D call: TRBD1 (6 bases). V was trimmed by 2 bases and J by 1 base, leaving 11 bases between them. This CDR3 spans 14 amino acids. Germline-derived CDR1 and CDR2 are GTSNPN and SVGIG (reference sequence).

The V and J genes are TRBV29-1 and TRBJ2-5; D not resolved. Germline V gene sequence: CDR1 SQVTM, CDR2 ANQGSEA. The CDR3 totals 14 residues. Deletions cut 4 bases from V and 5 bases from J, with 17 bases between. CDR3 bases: TGCAGCGTTGTCCCCCGTTGGAACTTGGAGACCCAGTACTTC. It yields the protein CSVVPRWNLETQYF.

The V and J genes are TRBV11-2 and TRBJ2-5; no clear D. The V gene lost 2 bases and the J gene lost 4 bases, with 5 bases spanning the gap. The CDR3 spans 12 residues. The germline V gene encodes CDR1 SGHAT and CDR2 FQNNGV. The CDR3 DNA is TGTGCCAGCAGCTTATTGGGAGAGACCCAGTACTTC. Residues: CASSLLGETQYF.

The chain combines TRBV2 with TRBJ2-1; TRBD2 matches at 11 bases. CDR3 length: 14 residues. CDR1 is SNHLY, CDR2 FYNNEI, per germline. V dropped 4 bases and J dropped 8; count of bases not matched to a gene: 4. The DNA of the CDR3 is TGTGCCAGCAGTGGACTAGCGGGATTCTATGAGCAGTTCTTC. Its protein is CASSGLAGFYEQFF. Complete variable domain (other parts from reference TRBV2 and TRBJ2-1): EPEVTQTPSHQVTQMGQEVILRCVPISNHLYFYWYRQILGQKVEFLVSFYNNEISEKSEIFDDQFSVERPDGSNFTLKIRSTKLEDSAMYFCASSGLAGFYEQFFGPGTRLTVL.

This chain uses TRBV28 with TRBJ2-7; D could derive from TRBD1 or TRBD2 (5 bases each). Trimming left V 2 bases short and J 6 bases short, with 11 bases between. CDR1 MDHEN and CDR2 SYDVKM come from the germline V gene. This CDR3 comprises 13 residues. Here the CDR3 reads CASSLPGSSEQYF. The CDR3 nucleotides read TGTGCCAGCAGTTTACCAGGGAGTAGCGAGCAGTACTTC.